These T cell receptor beta chains were read from a single sample in a study of T cell responses to AZD1222 COVID-19 vaccine. Libraries were prepared by immunoSEQ multiplex PCR; TCRdb keeps only in-frame clonotypes and omits some of them. The sample lists some 110,000 clones, approximately 93% occurring once. The sequencing used peripheral blood, collected on day 0 of AZD1222 vaccination. Every receptor here comes from an adult in good health. Both conserved end residues are part of each CDR3. Each record gives: V gene, D gene, J gene, clone size, CDR3 length, CDR3 DNA, CDR3 protein. The D gene is left open where the match is weak. Not all rows give a size; the values are once, few, many and, for expanded clones, a class.

TRBV19	NA	TRBJ1-2	NA	14	TGTGCCAGTAGTATACAGGGCGCGGCCGTAGGCTACACCTTC	CASSIQGAAVGYTF
TRBV4-1	TRBD1	TRBJ1-4	NA	17	TGCGCCAGCAGCCAAGATCAACCGGGACAGCGGAATGAAAAACTGTTTTTT	CASSQDQPGQRNEKLFF
TRBV4-1	TRBD2	TRBJ2-1	NA	15	TGCGCCAGCAGCCCCCTAGCGGGAGTTTACAATGAGCAGTTCTTC	CASSPLAGVYNEQFF
TRBV19	NA	TRBJ1-4	NA	16	TGTGCCAGTAGTATAGATTTAAGGGCCCTTAATGAAAAACTGTTTTTT	CASSIDLRALNEKLFF
TRBV27	NA	TRBJ2-2	NA	13	TGTGCCAGCAAAGGGGACAACACCGGGGAGCTGTTTTTT	CASKGDNTGELFF
TRBV10-3	TRBD1	TRBJ2-3	NA	16	TGTGCCATCACCAAAGGACAGGGGCTGAGCACAGATACGCAGTATTTT	CAITKGQGLSTDTQYF
TRBV2	NA	TRBJ1-5	NA	12	TGTGCCAGCAGGGGGAAAGTTCAGCCCCAGCATTTT	CASRGKVQPQHF
TRBV5-1	NA	TRBJ2-1	NA	15	TGCGCCAGCACCTCAAACAGCCCAGTATACAATGAGCAGTTCTTC	CASTSNSPVYNEQFF
TRBV3-1/TRBV3-2	TRBD2	TRBJ2-5	once	15	TGTGCCAGCAGTCCGGGACTAGGGAGTCAAGAGACCCAGTACTTC	CASSPGLGSQETQYF
TRBV12-3/TRBV12-4	NA	TRBJ2-1	NA	12	TGTGCCAGCAGTTTTGGGGGGAGCGTCCAGTTCTTC	CASSFGGSVQFF
TRBV10-3	TRBD2	TRBJ2-3	NA	16	TGTGCCATCAGTTCTGGACTAGCGGGAGGGACAGATACGCAGTATTTT	CAISSGLAGGTDTQYF
TRBV5-6	NA	TRBJ1-5	NA	15	TGTGCCAGCAGCTTGGGAGGGCTTAGCAATCAGCCCCAGCATTTT	CASSLGGLSNQPQHF
TRBV6-5	TRBD2	TRBJ2-7	NA	14	TGTGCCAGCAGAGTAGCGGGAGCCTCCTACGAGCAGTACTTC	CASRVAGASYEQYF
TRBV10-3	NA	TRBJ2-3	NA	14	TGTGCCATCAATCCTAGCGTTCGCACAGATACGCAGTATTTT	CAINPSVRTDTQYF
TRBV28	TRBD1	TRBJ2-1	NA	13	TGTGCCAGCAGCGGGACAGTCTACAATGAGCAGTTCTTC	CASSGTVYNEQFF
TRBV20-1	NA	TRBJ1-2	NA	11	TGCAGTGCTAGTGGGGGGAGAGGCTACACCTTC	CSASGGRGYTF
TRBV12-3/TRBV12-4	NA	TRBJ1-3	NA	13	TGTGCCGCGAACAGGGACTCTGGAAACACCATATATTTT	CAANRDSGNTIYF
TRBV28	NA	TRBJ1-2	NA	16	TGTGCCAGCAGCGTAAGAACATCGGAGGGGCCCTATGGCTACACCTTC	CASSVRTSEGPYGYTF
TRBV27	TRBD2	TRBJ2-1	NA	16	TGTGCCAGCAGTATTGTCCTAGCGGGAGGGCCCAATGAGCAGTTCTTC	CASSIVLAGGPNEQFF
TRBV5-1	TRBD1	TRBJ1-2	NA	17	TGCGCCAGCAGCTTGGCCGGGCAGAACACAGGGGGCAATGGCTACACCTTC	CASSLAGQNTGGNGYTF